This TCR beta chain was captured by sequencing in a study of cytomegalovirus exposure and HLA in healthy donors (dated by TCRdb to the late 2010s). Background for the entire study: According to an earlier analysis of around 600 of the donors, 150 million to 200 million T cells yielded approximately 120 million unique TCR beta sequences and approximately 300 Gb of sequence data. About 320 gigabases of sequencing data and tens of millions of unique TCR sequences were included in an early release covering about 620 HLA-typed donors. Of the approximately 400 genotyped donors, about 84% fell in the genetic ancestry cluster associated with self-reported Caucasian donors. The study aimed to test whether cataloging public T cell receptors could reveal signatures of past pathogen exposure. The study used immunosequencing to profile the T cell repertoires of approximately 640 subjects and linked those repertoires to cytomegalovirus serostatus. Besides the first cohort of roughly 660 subjects, a separate validation cohort made up of 120 or so different subjects was used. The study combined high-throughput TCR immunosequencing, statistical association of individual TCRs with disease status, and machine learning to predict cytomegalovirus infection status. A later analysis re-examined previously published TCR beta repertoires from more than 650 donors and added high-resolution HLA genotyping to investigate patterns of TCR occurrence. In the later analysis, no new phenotypic data were used to find candidate immune exposures; instead, reliance was placed on TCR beta sequences and their occurrence across donors. An earlier analysis of roughly 600 of the donors used high-throughput TCR beta sequencing to judge whether each TCR beta V gene segment behaved as functional or pseudogenic. Donor age, sex, ethnicity and CMV serostatus were compiled alongside the repertoire data. In a later genetic analysis, genome-wide SNP genotypes for about 55% of the roughly 700 donors were used, and that subset was treated as a discovery cohort. Every discovery cohort repertoire had been produced on one sequencing platform. Both class I and class II loci were covered by HLA typing, at four-digit resolution. The number of typed donors differed by locus: roughly 629-630 for A, B, C, DRB1 and DQB1; 522 for DQA1; approximately 600 for DPA1; and approximately 450 for DPB1. A few DR-DQ haplotypes were handled as single units for association and clustering because linkage in the cohort was strong. On average, approximately 250,000 unique TCR beta nucleotide sequences were sequenced per donor among fewer than 500 genotyped donors of the cohort, with around 19% of those sequences being non-productive. Paper-wide results and their limitations: In a later analysis, the rate of TCR association differed among HLA loci, with DRB1 alleles having the most associated TCRs and HLA-C alleles having the fewest. At a false discovery rate of 0.05, a later analysis linked under 20,000 TCR beta sequences to specific HLA alleles. Most TCR sequences were seen in very few donors, while some public TCRs were found in many individuals. V-gene and J-gene trimming of TCR beta chains was associated with a missense DCLRE1C variant in a later genetic analysis, and the association was replicated in an independent cohort. Broadly in line with IMGT annotations, most TCR beta V segments showed up in productive rearrangements about 87% or about 30% of the time in an earlier analysis of 587 of the donors. In both the original and validation cohorts, the classifier was reported to diagnose cytomegalovirus status with high specificity and sensitivity. In vitro tests confirmed that a few of the cytomegalovirus-associated TCR beta chains recognize cytomegalovirus antigens. The only immune exposure information available for the cohort was CMV serostatus. A later analysis found that most CMV-associated TCR beta chains appeared HLA-restricted, with HLA associations seemingly driven largely by CMV exposure. A cluster of highly shared sequence variants was judged likely to be a technical artifact of the sequencing pipeline. Strong co-occurrence of HLA alleles, especially DR and DQ, made assigning TCR associations to individual alleles difficult. Correlated functional status among segregating V segments might be attributable to linkage disequilibrium, but an unknown experimental factor could not be ruled out. The study gave a list of about 150 TCR beta chains associated with cytomegalovirus. This cohort had only TCR beta chains sequenced, and the lack of alpha or paired-chain data limited which features could be detected. Roughly uniform sequencing depth across donors was assumed in presence/absence analyses, although this assumption may not hold. According to a later genetic analysis, donors in an Asian-associated ancestry cluster had fewer N-insertions in productive TCRs than the approximately 700-donor mean. A further reported finding was that TCR beta sequences accurately predicted the HLA-A and HLA-B alleles for most subjects in the first cohort. The earlier analysis of about 600 of the donors excluded roughly 17 rarely observed V segments, including chromosome 9 orphons, because counts were too low. A later analysis reported that several top co-occurrence clusters appeared linked to parvovirus B19, influenza, CMV and Epstein-Barr virus. In a later analysis, HLA-associated TCR beta chains showed more clonal expansion and lower generation probabilities than non-associated chains that were equally common. According to the authors, the approach could potentially be generalized to other disease states and immunological phenotypes. HLA typing was unavailable for some donors at each locus, so association tests used only the typed subset.

The method behind the library was the immunoSEQ multiplex PCR assay. For the multiplex PCR, a mixture combining 60 forward primers for TCR Vbeta segments and 13 reverse primers for TCR Jbeta segments was used. The CDR3 region of rearranged TCR beta genes was amplified from genomic DNA with a multiplex PCR assay. The Illumina HiSeq System was used to sequence the amplified TCR beta libraries as 87-base-pair reads. Turning to the authors' computational methods: Across the 666 repertoires, a later analysis counted approximately 75 million unique TCR beta chains, around 10 million of which were shared by at least two donors. Raw reads were error-corrected and collapsed into unique sequences by a nearest-neighbor algorithm in which closely related sequences were merged to remove PCR and sequencing errors. CDR3 sequences were aligned to IMGT reference sequences to assign V, D and J gene segments. Each retained sequence needed at least a six-nucleotide match to both a V gene segment and a J gene segment. Rearrangements were classified as productive when the CDR3 lacked stop codons and remained in frame with V and J, and all other rearrangements were classified as non-productive. CDR3 was defined by IMGT convention, running from the second conserved V-encoded cysteine to the conserved J-encoded phenylalanine. The earlier analysis of about 610 of the donors excluded any sequence lacking an unambiguous match to a single V gene segment. In an earlier analysis of several hundred of the donors, V segments were called functional above 56.7% productive rearrangements and were called segregating when the between-donor standard deviation exceeded 5%. A statistical classification framework was developed to diagnose cytomegalovirus status using the catalog of TCR beta chain sequences. A later analysis assigned V and J genes by comparing TCR nucleotide sequences with IMGT/GENE-DB human TR gene sequences. A later analysis assigned CDR3 sequences and most-parsimonious VDJ recombination scenarios with the TCRdist pipeline. A later analysis defined each TCR beta chain by its CDR3 amino acid sequence plus V-gene family, and excluded reads lacking a unique V-gene family. As a way to deal with suspected cross-contamination and a sequencing artifact, a later analysis dropped approximately 590 nucleotide sequences that were highly shared and had low generation probability. In a later analysis, a clonal expansion index for each public chain was calculated from normalized within-repertoire ranks of inferred template counts. Generation probabilities in a later analysis came from a VDJ recombination model fitted to out-of-frame rearrangements, and those results were checked against IGoR. In a later analysis, TCR-TCR, TCR-HLA and TCR-CMV co-occurrence was scored with hypergeometric tests, and a repertoire-size bias correction was applied to TCR pairs. A later analysis estimated false discovery rates by permuting HLA or CMV assignments 20 times. In a later analysis, co-occurring TCRs were grouped with DBSCAN, and TCRdist sequence similarity was added when clustering was performed within HLA-allele-positive subsets. Co-occurrence clustering excluded repertoires with fewer than 30,000 or more than 120,000 public chains, plus five with anomalous nucleotide sharing. This immuneACCESS table, as held by TCRdb, lists in-frame sequences with V and J called but not all clones. Of the missing ones, under half trace to an unresolved V gene in checked studies; the others have no known cause. V and J calls and clone size come straight from that table; D and trimming were deduced from the DNA. The sample records more than 80,000 clones, under 75% of which are singletons. In total, the top ten clones hold about 2.3% of the sample.

In total, over 600 healthy bone marrow donors made up the cohort. All cohort members were sampled while nominally healthy, although unrecorded immune exposures were likely present. CMV serostatus was recorded as positive for about 300 and negative for about 50% of the roughly 670 cohort members, whereas no CMV serostatus was recorded for the donor in question. Each donor provided a peripheral blood sample, and peripheral blood mononuclear cells were used for TCR beta sequencing. Genomic DNA extraction from the blood cell samples was performed with the Qiagen DNeasy Blood Extraction Kit. Comment on this clone: Its antigen target is currently unknown. It has no much larger one-base neighbor in the sample; base qualities were not kept.

The clonotype comes from a human donor in good health. The specimen was PBMCs.

The CDR3 sequence is CASSYSLAVYEQYF. In nucleotide form, the sequence is TGTGCCAGCAGTTACTCCCTAGCGGTCTACGAGCAGTACTTC. The chain is encoded by TRBV6-5 joined to TRBJ2-7, with 7 bases in between that match TRBD2. From a lookup of the germline V gene, CDR1 and CDR2 are MNHEY and SVGAGI. Reading from cysteine to phenylalanine, the CDR3 counts 14 amino acids. Only the CDR3 part of the read is kept: 42 bases, read in frame from the first base. After removal of 0 bases from V and 3 bases from J, the junction retains 2 bases not matched to a gene.